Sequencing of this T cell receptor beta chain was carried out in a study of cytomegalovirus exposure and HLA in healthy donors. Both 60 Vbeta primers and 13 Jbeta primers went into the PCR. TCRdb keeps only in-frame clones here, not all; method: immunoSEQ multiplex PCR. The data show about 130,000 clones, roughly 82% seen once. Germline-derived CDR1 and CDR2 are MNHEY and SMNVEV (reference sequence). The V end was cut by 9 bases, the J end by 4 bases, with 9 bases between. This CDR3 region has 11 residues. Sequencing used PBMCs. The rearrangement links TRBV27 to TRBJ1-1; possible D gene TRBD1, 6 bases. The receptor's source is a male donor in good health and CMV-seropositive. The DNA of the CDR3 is TGTGCCAGTAAACAGGGCACTGAAGCTTTCTTT. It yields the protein CASKQGTEAFF.